This TCR beta chain was profiled in a study of T cells in women clearing cervical HPV infection. Overall study results and limits: TRBV6-7 relative abundance averaged roughly 0.099% in cases and about 0.15% in controls.

Germline assignment: CDR1 SEHNR and CDR2 FQNEAQ (reference sequence). The CDR3 runs to 14 residues. Between the trimmed V and J ends, which lost 1 base and 3 bases, there was a span of 7 bases. A remark on this clone: Its specificity is unknown. The CDR3 is cut off 3 residues early in the read; its end comes from the germline J gene. This sample includes further DNA sequences coding for the same CDR3.

Here immunoSEQ multiplex PCR was the method, and the copy in TCRdb shows in-frame clones only, minus some. This sample's table reports about 22,000 clones. The chain recombines TRBV7-9 with TRBJ1-3; D not resolved. The material sequenced was blood buffy coat. This receptor was taken from a woman between 18 and 75 years old with a cervical HPV16 infection that either progressed to CIN3+ or cleared (not recorded which). CDR3 DNA (partial): TGTGCCAGCAGCTTAGGAGGGTTTGGAAACACC. Translated: CASSLGGFGNT. The CDR3 in its entirety is CASSLGGFGNTIYF.